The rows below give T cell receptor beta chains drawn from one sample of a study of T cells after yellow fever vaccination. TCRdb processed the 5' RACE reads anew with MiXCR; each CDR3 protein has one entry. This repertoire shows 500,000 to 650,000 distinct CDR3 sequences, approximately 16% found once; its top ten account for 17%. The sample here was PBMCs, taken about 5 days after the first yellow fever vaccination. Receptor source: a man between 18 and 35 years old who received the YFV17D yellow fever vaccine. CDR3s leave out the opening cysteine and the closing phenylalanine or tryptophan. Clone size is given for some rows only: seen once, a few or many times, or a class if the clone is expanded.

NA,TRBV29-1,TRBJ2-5,SARRNSGGGGTQY
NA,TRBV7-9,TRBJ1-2,ASISTSNREANYGYT
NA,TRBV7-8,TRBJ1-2,ASSLVTGDHYGYT
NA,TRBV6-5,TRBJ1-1,ASSSSTEAF
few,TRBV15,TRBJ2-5,ATSLRRTTPETQY
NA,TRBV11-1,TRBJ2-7,ASSIPGLAWSEEQY
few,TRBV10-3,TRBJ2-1,AITGQLYNEQF
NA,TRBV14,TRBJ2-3,ASSQARGQSDTQY
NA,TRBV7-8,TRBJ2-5,ASSTWTGKQETQY
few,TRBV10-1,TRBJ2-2,ASSAVGSNTGELF
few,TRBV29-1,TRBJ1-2,SVGRGNYGYT
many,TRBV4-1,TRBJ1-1,ASSRGPNTEAF
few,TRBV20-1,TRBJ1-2,SASPPDRGGYGYT
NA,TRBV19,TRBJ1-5,ASSTTGRPQPQH
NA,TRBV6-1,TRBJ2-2,ASSRLVVGINGELF
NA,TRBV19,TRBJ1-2,ASSIDPSGTRGYT
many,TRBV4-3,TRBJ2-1,ASSPQTGRDEQF
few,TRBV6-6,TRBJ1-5,ASRSVEPQH
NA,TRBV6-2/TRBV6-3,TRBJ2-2,ASKGLTPGRELF
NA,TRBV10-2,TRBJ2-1,ASSVKGVGLNEQF
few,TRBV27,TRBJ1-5,ASRRTGGIQPQH
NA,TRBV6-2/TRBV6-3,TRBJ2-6,ASRKPLSGANVLT
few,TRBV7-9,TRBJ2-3,ASSLTSGGSTDTQY
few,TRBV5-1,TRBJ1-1,ASSLMAGATEAF
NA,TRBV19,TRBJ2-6,ASGPGTGGLRGANVLT
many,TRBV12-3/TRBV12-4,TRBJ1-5,ASTSGTSNQPQH
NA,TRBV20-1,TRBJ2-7,SARDRAHEQY
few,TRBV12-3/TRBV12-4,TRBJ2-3,ASSQPTGRQLDTQY
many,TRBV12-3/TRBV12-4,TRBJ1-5,ASSSLVDQPQH
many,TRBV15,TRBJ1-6,ATSRENSPLH
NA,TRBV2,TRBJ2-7,ASNPSTSGNSYEQY
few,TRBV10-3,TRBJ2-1,AINSKGQAYNEQF
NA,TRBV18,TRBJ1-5,ASSSETGNQPQH
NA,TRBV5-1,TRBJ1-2,ASSLSGAGTGGYT
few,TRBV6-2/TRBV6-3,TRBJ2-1,ASRTPGTASNEQF
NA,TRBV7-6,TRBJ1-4,ASSSDRGPSEKLF
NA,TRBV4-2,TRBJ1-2,ASSVAGRINYGYT
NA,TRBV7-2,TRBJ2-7,ASSVSGDYEQY
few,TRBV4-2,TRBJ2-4,ASSPFGGAENIQY
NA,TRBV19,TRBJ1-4,ASSIVEGAEEKLF